These 23 T cell receptor beta chains came from one sample sequenced in a study of shared clonotypes between healthy human individuals (dated by TCRdb to 2020 to 2022). Preparation of the library involved the immunoSEQ multiplex PCR assay. TCRdb mirrors the immuneACCESS table, restricted to in-frame sequences. Some clones are absent from its copies; in checked studies, under half trace to an unresolved V gene, and the reason for the others is unknown. This sample lists approximately 590,000 clones; roughly 96% were detected once. The ten most abundant clones make up 0.085% to 0.11% of the sample. For the CD8 naive samples, CD45RO-negative cells were positively selected for CCR7, yielding a CD45RA+CCR7+ population from which TemRA cells were excluded. Sequences were obtained from naive CD8+ T cells sorted from blood. This specimen's cell subset or site label, per the study, means: CD45RA+CCR7+. These receptor sequences come from a woman under 40 in good health.

The CDR3 sequence: CASSFYQAEAFF. CDR3 DNA sequence: TGTGCCAGCAGCTTTTATCAGGCTGAAGCTTTCTTT. The chain combines TRBV5-8 with TRBJ1-1; D ambiguous. CDR3 length: 12 residues. Trimming stripped 2 bases from V and 6 bases from J, with 8 bases between. Germline lookup yields CDR1 SGHTS and CDR2 YDEGEE.

V and J are TRBV28 and TRBJ1-3; 8 positions match TRBD1. There are 18 residues in the CDR3. Germline V gene data show CDR1 as MDHEN and CDR2 as SYDVKM. The V segment lost 4 bases and the J segment 1 base; nucleotides outside the gene matches: 12. CDR3 amino acids: CASSSSQGVLFSGNTIYF. CDR3 coding DNA: TGTGCCAGCAGTTCCTCACAGGGGGTATTGTTTTCTGGAAACACCATATATTTT.

This clone was counted a few times. V is TRBV4-1 and J is TRBJ1-1, with 7 bases lining up with TRBD1. Germline loops: CDR1 MGHRA, CDR2 YSYEKL. CDR3 length equals 12 residues. V gave up 8 bases and J gave up 4 bases; unmatched junction bases: 4. CDR3 sequence reads: CASRRGLTEAFF. In DNA form, the CDR3 reads TGCGCCAGCCGGAGGGGGCTCACTGAAGCTTTCTTT.

The chain uses TRBV27 and TRBJ2-3; 8 bases match TRBD2. The CDR3 length is 12 residues. V gave up 7 bases and J gave up 5 bases; unmatched junction bases: 2. Per the germline V gene, CDR1 is MNHEY and CDR2 is SMNVEV (reference sequence). Written as DNA, the CDR3 is TGTGCCAGCACCGGGAGGGAAGATACGCAGTATTTT. Its translation is CASTGREDTQYF.

This chain joins TRBV9 and TRBJ2-7, with TRBD1 as a possible D gene (5 bases). Between the trimmed V and J ends, which lost 0 bases and 2 bases, there was a span of 9 bases. CDR1 is SGDLS, CDR2 YYNGEE, per germline. The CDR3 is made up of 14 amino acids. This CDR3 reads CASSVATVPYEQYF. In DNA, the CDR3 is TGTGCCAGCAGCGTAGCGACAGTCCCCTACGAGCAGTACTTC. The whole variable domain, filled in from reference TRBV9 and TRBJ2-7, reads DSGVTQTPKHLITATGQRVTLRCSPRSGDLSVYWYQQSLDQGLQFLIQYYNGEERAKGNILERFSAQQFPDLHSELNLSSLELGDSALYFCASSVATVPYEQYFGPGTRLTVT.

This chain joins TRBV5-1 and TRBJ2-7, with 8 positions matching TRBD2. Germline V CDR1 and CDR2: SGHRS, YFSETQ. Trimming cost V 0 bases and J 3 bases; bases outside gene matches: 2. The CDR3 loop spans 14 amino acids. For the CDR3, the DNA is TGCGCCAGCAGCTTGGGGCGGGAGGACTACGAGCAGTACTTC. Its translation is CASSLGREDYEQYF. The whole variable domain, filled in from reference TRBV5-1 and TRBJ2-7, reads KAGVTQTPRYLIKTRGQQVTLSCSPISGHRSVSWYQQTPGQGLQFLFEYFSETQRNKGNFPGRFSGRQFSNSRSEMNVSTLELGDSALYLCASSLGREDYEQYFGPGTRLTVT.

V and J are TRBV13 and TRBJ2-1; 7 bases are a match to TRBD2. Germline lookup yields CDR1 PRHDT and CDR2 FYEKMQ (reference sequence). The CDR3 is 15 amino acids. V lost 5 bases and J lost 7; bases outside the gene matches: 11. The CDR3 spells CASSETSAEWNEQFF. CDR3 coding DNA: TGTGCCAGCAGCGAAACTAGCGCCGAGTGGAATGAGCAGTTCTTC.

V gene TRBV30 combines with J gene TRBJ2-1; the D is unclear. Germline values: CDR1 GTSNPN, CDR2 SVGIG (reference sequence). The CDR3 sequence is 19 residues long. DNA for the CDR3: TGTGAGTGCCTGGAGTGGCCCATGGGGAAAGAACCCTCTTACAATGAGCAGTTCTTC. This gives the protein CECLEWPMGKEPSYNEQFF.

The chain joins TRBV19 to TRBJ2-3, with 10 bases identical to TRBD2. Germline values: CDR1 LNHDA, CDR2 SQIVND (reference sequence). This CDR3 comprises 18 residues. V gave up 1 base and J gave up 0 bases; unmatched junction bases: 7. This CDR3 is CASSIGTSGYTSTDTQYF. The CDR3, as DNA: TGTGCCAGTAGTATAGGGACTAGCGGATACACTAGCACAGATACGCAGTATTTT. Complete variable domain (other parts from reference TRBV19 and TRBJ2-3): DGGITQSPKYLFRKEGQNVTLSCEQNLNHDAMYWYRQDPGQGLRLIYYSQIVNDFQKGDIAEGYSVSREKKESFPLTVTSAQKNPTAFYLCASSIGTSGYTSTDTQYFGPGTRLTVL.

The chain carries TRBV11-2 and TRBJ2-1; TRBD2 agrees at 7 bases. Per germline, CDR1 SGHAT and CDR2 FQNNGV. The CDR3 contains 16 residues. The trim removed 1 base at V and 4 bases at J, leaving 7 bases unmatched. This CDR3 is CASSLAGTTSYNEQFF. CDR3 nucleotide sequence: TGTGCCAGCAGCTTAGCCGGGACTACTTCTTACAATGAGCAGTTCTTC.

The chain links TRBV11-2 to TRBJ2-1; D is perhaps TRBD1 or TRBD2 (5 bases each). The V gene lost 7 bases and the J gene lost 3 bases, with 16 bases spanning the gap. This CDR3 region has 15 residues. Germline V gene data show CDR1 as SGHAT and CDR2 as FQNNGV. Here the CDR3 reads CASTGWGLSYNEQFF. CDR3 coding DNA: TGTGCCAGCACGGGCTGGGGGTTGAGCTACAATGAGCAGTTCTTC.

The chain has TRBV5-4 and TRBJ2-7; TRBD2 agrees at 10 bases. The CDR3 consists of 15 residues. The trim removed 3 bases at V and 0 bases at J, leaving 3 bases unmatched. Germline-derived CDR1 and CDR2 are SGHNT and YYREEE (reference sequence). In DNA, the CDR3 is TGTGCCAGCAGCTGGGGACTAGCGAGCTCCTACGAGCAGTACTTC. This gives the protein CASSWGLASSYEQYF.

The chain recombines TRBV15 with TRBJ1-5; D unclear. Germline V gives CDR1 LNHNV, CDR2 YYDKDF (reference sequence). The length of the CDR3 is 12 residues. V was cut by 3 bases and J by 9 bases, with 9 bases left in between. The CDR3: CATSSTIGPQHF. The CDR3 DNA reads as TGTGCCACCAGCAGTACCATAGGGCCCCAGCATTTT.

The chain joins TRBV5-5 to TRBJ2-7; TRBD2 matches 8 bases. In germline, CDR1 is SGHKS, CDR2 YYEKEE (reference sequence). J lost 6 bases, V lost 5 bases, and 10 bases had no gene match. This CDR3 spans 14 amino acids. DNA of the CDR3: TGTGCCAGCAGTTCTCCGGGACTAGAGGCCGAGCAGTACTTC. As protein: CASSSPGLEAEQYF.

The V and J genes are TRBV30 and TRBJ2-7, with TRBD2 matching 7 bases. Germline values: CDR1 GTSNPN, CDR2 SVGIG (reference sequence). The CDR3 has 13 amino acids. J gave up 3 bases and V 0 bases, and 2 bases lay outside the gene matches. CDR3 sequence reads: CAWSVQRDYEQYF. CDR3 coding DNA: TGTGCCTGGAGTGTTCAGCGGGACTACGAGCAGTACTTC. Filled out from reference TRBV30 and TRBJ2-7, the complete variable domain reads SQTIHQWPATLVQPVGSPLSLECTVEGTSNPNLYWYRQAAGRGLQLLFYSVGIGQISSEVPQNLSASRPQDRQFILSSKKLLLSDSGFYLCAWSVQRDYEQYFGPGTRLTVT.

This chain joins TRBV7-9 and TRBJ2-1; TRBD1 or TRBD2 may be the D gene (5 bases each). This CDR3 contains 15 residues. Trimming pared 2 bases from V and 4 bases from J, leaving 12 bases between. The germline gives CDR1 SEHNR, CDR2 FQNEAQ (reference sequence). CDR3 sequence reads: CASSLWGNEYNEQFF. Written as DNA, the CDR3 is TGTGCCAGCAGCTTATGGGGGAACGAATACAATGAGCAGTTCTTC.

V gene TRBV5-4 combines with J gene TRBJ2-1; maybe TRBD2 (6 bases). Germline CDR1 reads SGHNT; CDR2 reads YYREEE (reference sequence). This CDR3 comprises 14 residues. The V end was cut by 4 bases, the J end by 8 bases, with 16 bases between. The CDR3 is CASSGGTAWDEQFF. CDR3 bases: TGTGCCAGCAGCGGCGGGACCGCCTGGGATGAGCAGTTCTTC.

The count of this clone is one. This chain connects TRBV20-1 to TRBJ2-7; D not resolved. CDR1 DFQATT and CDR2 SNEGSKA come from the germline V gene (reference sequence). Trimming took off 0 bases at V and 10 bases at J, with 10 bases between the two ends. The length of the CDR3 is 11 residues. The DNA for the CDR3 is TGCAGTGCTAGAGATTTGGCAGTACAGTACTTC. It codes for CSARDLAVQYF.

The chain combines TRBV5-1 with TRBJ2-1; a weak D match, TRBD2 (6 bases). The CDR3 runs 15 residues. CDR1 is SGHRS and CDR2 is YFSETQ in the germline V gene. V shed 4 bases and J shed 7 bases, with 18 bases lying between them. The CDR3 bases are TGCGCCAGCAGCACGGTACGGGAGAGTCGGAATGAGCAGTTCTTC. Amino acid sequence: CASSTVRESRNEQFF.

The J gene is TRBJ2-1, the V gene TRBV10-2; D tentatively fits TRBD1 or TRBD2 (6 bases each). The V and J ends lost 2 bases and 10 bases respectively, with 9 bases between them. The length of the CDR3 is 12 residues. The germline gives CDR1 WSHSY, CDR2 SAAADI. The CDR3 loop is CASSEGGREQFF. CDR3 DNA: TGCGCCAGCAGTGAGGGGGGGCGGGAGCAGTTCTTC.

The chain combines TRBV5-1 with TRBJ2-5; 11 bases are shared with TRBD2. CDR1 is SGHRS and CDR2 is YFSETQ in the germline V gene. V lost 0 bases and J lost 4; bases outside the gene matches: 5. This CDR3 has 16 residues. The CDR3 reads CASSLGSGTSGETQYF. As DNA, the CDR3 is TGCGCCAGCAGCTTGGGGTCCGGGACTAGCGGAGAGACCCAGTACTTC.

This chain uses TRBV15 with TRBJ2-2; 7 bases are a match to TRBD2. The CDR3 runs 17 residues. Trimming removed 1 base from V and 6 bases from J; junction bases left unmatched: 11. Germline loops: CDR1 LNHNV, CDR2 YYDKDF (reference sequence). In DNA, the CDR3 is TGTGCCACCAGCAGAGGGACTAGGCGAGAGCTTTCCGGGGAGCTGTTTTTT. Protein product: CATSRGTRRELSGELFF.

The chain employs TRBV19 and TRBJ2-7; D unresolved. Trimming stripped 6 bases from V and 2 bases from J, with 11 bases between. The length of the CDR3 is 13 residues. Germline CDR1 reads LNHDA; CDR2 reads SQIVND (reference sequence). The CDR3 protein is CASSLGIAYEQYF. The CDR3 nucleotides read TGTGCCAGTAGCCTAGGAATCGCCTACGAGCAGTACTTC.